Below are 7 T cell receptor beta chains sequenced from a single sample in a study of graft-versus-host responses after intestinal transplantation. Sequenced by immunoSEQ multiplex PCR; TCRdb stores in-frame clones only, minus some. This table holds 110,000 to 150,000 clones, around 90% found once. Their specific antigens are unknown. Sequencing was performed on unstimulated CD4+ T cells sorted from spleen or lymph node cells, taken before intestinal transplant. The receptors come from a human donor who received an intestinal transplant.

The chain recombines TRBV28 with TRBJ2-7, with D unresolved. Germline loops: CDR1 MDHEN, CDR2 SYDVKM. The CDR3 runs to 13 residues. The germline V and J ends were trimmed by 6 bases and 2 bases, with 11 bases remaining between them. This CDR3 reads CASRGNIPYEQYF. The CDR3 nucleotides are TGTGCCAGCAGGGGCAATATCCCCTACGAGCAGTACTTC.

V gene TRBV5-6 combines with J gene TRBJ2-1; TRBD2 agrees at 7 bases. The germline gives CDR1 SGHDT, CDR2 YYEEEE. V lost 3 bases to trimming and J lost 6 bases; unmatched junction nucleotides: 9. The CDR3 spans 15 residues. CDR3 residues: CASSSRTSSANEQFF. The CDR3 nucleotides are TGTGCCAGCAGCTCCCGGACTAGTTCGGCCAATGAGCAGTTCTTC. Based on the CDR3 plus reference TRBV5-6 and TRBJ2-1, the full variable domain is DAGVTQSPTHLIKTRGQQVTLRCSPKSGHDTVSWYQQALGQGPQFIFQYYEEEERQRGNFPDRFSGHQFPNYSSELNVNALLLGDSALYLCASSSRTSSANEQFFGPGTRLTVL.

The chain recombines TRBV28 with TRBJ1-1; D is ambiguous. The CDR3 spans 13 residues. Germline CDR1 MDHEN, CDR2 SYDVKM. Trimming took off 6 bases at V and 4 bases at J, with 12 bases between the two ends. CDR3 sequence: CASRVRARTEAFF. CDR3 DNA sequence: TGTGCCAGCAGAGTAAGGGCACGCACTGAAGCTTTCTTT.

The CDR3 nucleotides are TGTGCCAGCAGCTTAGACCCGGGCGAAGCGGCTTTCTTT. Protein: CASSLDPGEAAFF. This chain joins TRBV7-9 and TRBJ1-1; D is unclear. This CDR3 spans 13 amino acids. Germline loops: CDR1 SEHNR, CDR2 FQNEAQ (reference sequence). Trimming removed 1 base at V and 11 bases at J, with 14 bases between.

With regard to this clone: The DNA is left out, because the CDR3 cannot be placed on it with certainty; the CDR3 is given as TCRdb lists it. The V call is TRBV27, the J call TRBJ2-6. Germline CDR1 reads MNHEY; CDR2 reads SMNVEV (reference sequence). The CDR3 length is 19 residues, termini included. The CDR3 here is CASSLRAGTPSSGANVLTF.

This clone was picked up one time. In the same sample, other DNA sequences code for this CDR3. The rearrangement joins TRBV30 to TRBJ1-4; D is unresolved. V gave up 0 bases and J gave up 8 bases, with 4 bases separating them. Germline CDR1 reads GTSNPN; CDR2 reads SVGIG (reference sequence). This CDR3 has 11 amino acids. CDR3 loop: CAWSVREKLFF. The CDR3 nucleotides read TGTGCCTGGAGTGTACGGGAAAAACTGTTTTTT.

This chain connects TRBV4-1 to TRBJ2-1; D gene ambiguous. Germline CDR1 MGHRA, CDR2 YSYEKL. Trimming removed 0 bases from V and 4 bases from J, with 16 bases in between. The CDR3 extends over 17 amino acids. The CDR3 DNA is TGCGCCAGCAGCCAAGAGCTGGAATTACCCCCATACAATGAGCAGTTCTTC. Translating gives CASSQELELPPYNEQFF.